This T cell receptor beta chain was captured by sequencing in a study of cytomegalovirus exposure and HLA in healthy donors. The study's findings and limits: A subsequent analysis found that TCR clusters from the first cohort also tended to co-occur in the 120 validation repertoires, with approximately 94% of cluster scores above 0. TCR sequences were mostly rare, though some public TCRs occurred in many donors.

A note on this clone: Its antigen is not known.

The protocol was immunoSEQ multiplex PCR, while the TCRdb copy is restricted to in-frame clones and leaves out a portion. The repertoire has approximately 49,000 clones, about 90% of them found once; the top ten carry roughly 1.4%. From germline, CDR1 is LNHDA and CDR2 SQIVND (reference sequence). V lost 7 bases and J lost 5; bases outside the gene matches: 9. The CDR3 sequence is 14 residues long. This TCR came from a man between 18 and 29 years old in good health and CMV-seronegative. Sequencing was performed on PBMCs. The chain joins TRBV19 to TRBJ2-5; 8 nucleotides agree with TRBD1. DNA for the CDR3: TGTGCCAGTACCCCGGACAGGGAGTTGGAGACCCAGTACTTC. Translating gives CASTPDRELETQYF.